This TCR beta chain was observed in a study of lymphopenia after photon versus proton radiotherapy. Regarding the study as a whole: Only patients who died were analyzed for survival; proton advantage is unproven. Photon-treated patients lost naive T cells and TCR diversity; proton-treated stayed stable. Post-nadir diversity loss with photons came from oligoclonal expansion, particularly CD8+ Temra cells. In patients who died, overall survival fell as post-nadir TCR diversity dropped more.

Assay: immunoSEQ multiplex PCR; the TCRdb copy retains only in-frame clones and omits some. The sample yields about 40,000 clones, roughly 84% seen once. The V gene lost 0 bases and the J gene lost 5 bases, with 9 bases spanning the gap. Germline CDR1 reads SEHNR; CDR2 reads FQNEAQ (reference sequence). The CDR3 sequence is 14 residues long. With regard to this clone: The antigen is not known.

The TCR originated in a woman in her 70s with pancreatic cancer. Some clones in this sample may be carry-over from other donors' samples. J is TRBJ2-3 and V is TRBV7-9; the D is unclear. The material sequenced was peripheral blood, taken from a patient treated with proton-based radiotherapy. Here the CDR3 DNA reads TGTGCCAGCAGCTTAGCGGACGGAGTAGATACGCAGTATTTT. Residues: CASSLADGVDTQYF.